A single sample gave rise to the 12 T cell receptor beta chains below, sequenced in a study of T cell clonotyping in hematopoietic cell transplantation. Measured with immunoSEQ multiplex PCR; TCRdb has only the in-frame clones, and not every one. There are thousands of clones in the sample; about two thirds occur only once, and 26% lies in the top ten. This material consisted of PBMCs, taken 100 days after allogeneic stem cell transplant. Receptors originate from a female patient in her fifties or sixties who had an allogeneic stem cell transplant, so the T cells may come from the graft donor. Some clones in this sample may be carry-over from other donors' samples.

The chain recombines TRBV27 with TRBJ2-7; 9 bases are a match to TRBD2. The CDR3 length is 13 residues. The germline V gene encodes CDR1 MNHEY and CDR2 SMNVEV (reference sequence). The junction had 5 bases not matched to a gene; V was cut back by 5 bases and J by 6 bases. This chain's CDR3 is CASSMTSGSEQYF. The CDR3 DNA sequence: TGTGCCAGCAGTATGACTAGCGGTAGCGAGCAGTACTTC.

The chain carries TRBV19 and TRBJ2-5; 11 bases match TRBD2. The CDR3 contains 14 residues. Trimming cost V 6 bases and J 5 bases; bases outside gene matches: 5. Germline V gene sequence: CDR1 LNHDA, CDR2 SQIVND (reference sequence). The CDR3 spells CASRLAGAGETQYF. CDR3 sequence (DNA): TGTGCCAGTAGACTAGCGGGAGCTGGGGAGACCCAGTACTTC. The full variable domain, rest sourced from reference TRBV19 and TRBJ2-5, is DGGITQSPKYLFRKEGQNVTLSCEQNLNHDAMYWYRQDPGQGLRLIYYSQIVNDFQKGDIAEGYSVSREKKESFPLTVTSAQKNPTAFYLCASRLAGAGETQYFGPGTRLLVL.

For the CDR3, the DNA is TGTGCCAGTAGTATATTGAGGAATGAGCAGTTCTTC. As protein: CASSILRNEQFF. The J gene is TRBJ2-1, the V gene TRBV19; D is ambiguous. This CDR3 is 12 amino acids long. The V and J ends lost 2 bases and 7 bases respectively, with 6 bases between them. Germline V gene sequence: CDR1 LNHDA, CDR2 SQIVND (reference sequence).

The chain joins TRBV30 to TRBJ2-7; D could derive from TRBD1 or TRBD2 (5 bases each). V gave up 1 base and J gave up 6 bases, with 13 bases separating them. Germline assignment: CDR1 GTSNPN and CDR2 SVGIG (reference sequence). The CDR3 is made up of 13 amino acids. The CDR3 DNA follows: TGTGCCTGGAGTGAGGGACGGCTTCTCGAGCAGTACTTC. This translates into CAWSEGRLLEQYF.

The chain couples TRBV28 to TRBJ1-3; D ambiguous. CDR3 size: 14 residues. The germline CDR1 and CDR2 sequences are MDHEN and SYDVKM. The V gene lost 2 bases and the J gene lost 0 bases, with 5 bases spanning the gap. In nucleotides, the CDR3 is TGTGCCAGCAGTTTACGCCTCTCTGGAAACACCATATATTTT. Protein sequence: CASSLRLSGNTIYF. Full variable domain (missing parts from reference TRBV28 and TRBJ1-3): DVKVTQSSRYLVKRTGEKVFLECVQDMDHENMFWYRQDPGLGLRLIYFSYDVKMKEKGDIPEGYSVSREKKERFSLILESASTNQTSMYLCASSLRLSGNTIYFGEGSWLTVV.

The CDR3: CASSTGQGNTGELFF. CDR3 DNA sequence: TGCGCCAGCAGCACGGGACAGGGGAACACCGGGGAGCTGTTTTTT. The chain employs TRBV5-1 and TRBJ2-2; TRBD1 aligns across 9 bases. Germline trimming cut 4 bases from V and 1 base from J; bases unmatched to any gene: 2. Germline V gene data show CDR1 as SGHRS and CDR2 as YFSETQ. The CDR3 consists of 15 residues.

The chain uses TRBV6-5 and TRBJ2-3; TRBD2 aligns across 10 bases. This CDR3 region has 15 residues. J gave up 6 bases and V 7 bases, and 10 bases lay outside the gene matches. Germline lookup yields CDR1 MNHEY and CDR2 SVGAGI. The CDR3 protein is CASMKELAGADTQYF. The CDR3 DNA is TGTGCCAGCATGAAAGAGCTAGCGGGAGCGGATACGCAGTATTTT.

The rearrangement links TRBV5-1 to TRBJ1-1; D is undetermined. The CDR3 contains 13 residues. V was clipped by 0 bases and J by 2 bases, with 5 bases between them. CDR1 is SGHRS and CDR2 is YFSETQ in the germline V gene. The chain's CDR3 is CASSLERNTEAFF. Here the CDR3 DNA reads TGCGCCAGCAGCTTGGAAAGAAACACTGAAGCTTTCTTT. Drawing the rest from reference TRBV5-1 and TRBJ1-1, the complete variable domain is KAGVTQTPRYLIKTRGQQVTLSCSPISGHRSVSWYQQTPGQGLQFLFEYFSETQRNKGNFPGRFSGRQFSNSRSEMNVSTLELGDSALYLCASSLERNTEAFFGQGTRLTVV.

The rearrangement links TRBV5-1 to TRBJ2-3; D ambiguous. The ends were cut back, 4 bases at V and 1 base at J, with 10 bases in the middle. The CDR3 runs to 14 residues. Germline V CDR1 and CDR2: SGHRS, YFSETQ. DNA of the CDR3: TGCGCCAGCAGCCCCGGGCAGCGCACAGATACGCAGTATTTT. Translation gives CASSPGQRTDTQYF.

The chain couples TRBV10-3 to TRBJ1-2, with a tentative D call TRBD1 (6 bases). This CDR3 contains 16 residues. Germline lookup yields CDR1 ENHRY and CDR2 SYGVKD. V gave up 6 bases and J gave up 3 bases, with 20 bases separating them. CDR3 sequence (DNA): TGTGCCATCAGGGGATTAACCGGGACACCGCACTATGGCTACACCTTC. It specifies CAIRGLTGTPHYGYTF.

This chain connects TRBV4-1 to TRBJ2-1; maybe TRBD2 (6 bases). The length of the CDR3 is 16 residues. Germline V CDR1 and CDR2: MGHRA, YSYEKL. Trimming pared 5 bases from V and 6 bases from J, leaving 20 bases between. In DNA, the CDR3 is TGCGCCAGCAGCTCCCTTGAGGGTAGCGGTACCAATGAGCAGTTCTTC. Its translation is CASSSLEGSGTNEQFF.

The CDR3 region has the DNA TGTGCCAGCAGCCCCAGGACAGGGGTGGAAATCTACGAGCAGTACTTC. Translated, it gives CASSPRTGVEIYEQYF. The chain recombines TRBV27 with TRBJ2-7; 9 bases align to TRBD1. J lost 3 bases, V lost 6 bases, and 12 bases had no gene match. CDR3 length equals 16 residues. Germline V gene sequence: CDR1 MNHEY, CDR2 SMNVEV (reference sequence).